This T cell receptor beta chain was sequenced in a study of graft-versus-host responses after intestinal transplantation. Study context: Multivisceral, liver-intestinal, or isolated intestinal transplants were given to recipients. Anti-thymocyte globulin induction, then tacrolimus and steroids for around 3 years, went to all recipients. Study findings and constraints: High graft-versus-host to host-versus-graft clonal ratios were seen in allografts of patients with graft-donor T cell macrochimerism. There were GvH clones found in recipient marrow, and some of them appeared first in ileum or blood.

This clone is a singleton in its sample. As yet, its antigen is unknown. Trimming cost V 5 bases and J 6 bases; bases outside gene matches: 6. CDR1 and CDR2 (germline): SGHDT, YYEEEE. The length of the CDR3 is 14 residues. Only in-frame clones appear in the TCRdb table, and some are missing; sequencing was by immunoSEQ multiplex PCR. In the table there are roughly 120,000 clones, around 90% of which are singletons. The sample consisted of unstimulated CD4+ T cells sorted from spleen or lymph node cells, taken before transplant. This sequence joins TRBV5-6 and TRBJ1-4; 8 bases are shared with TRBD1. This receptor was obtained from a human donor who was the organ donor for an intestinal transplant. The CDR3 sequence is CASSLTGADEKLFF. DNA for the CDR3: TGTGCCAGCAGTTTGACAGGGGCAGATGAAAAACTGTTTTTT.